These T cell receptor beta chains were read from a single sample in a study of neurological immune-mediated disorders. TCRdb used MiXCR to reprocess the 5' RACE reads, holding one entry per CDR3 protein. The sample lists more than 30,000 distinct CDR3 sequences, 6.5% to 8.5% occurring once. Source material: CD4+ T cells from blood. These TCRs come from a man aged 45-65 years in good health. Each CDR3 is given with its conserved first and last residue. A D gene is named only where the DNA matches it firmly. Clone size, where shown, is once, few, many, or a class for clones that have expanded.

TRBJ2-3 | TRBV6-5 | many | 14 | . | CASTEGGGPFAQYF | TGTGCCAGCACCGAGGGGGGGGGCCCCTTTGCGCAGTATTTT
TRBJ2-7 | TRBV5-1 | few | 15 | . | CASSLVGGEAYEQYF | TGCGCCAGCAGCTTGGTAGGAGGGGAAGCTTACGAGCAGTACTTC
TRBJ1-1 | TRBV21-1 | many | 15 | . | CASSKGLLRNTEAFF | TGTGCCAGCAGCAAAGGACTCCTGCGGAACACTGAAGCTTTCTTT
TRBJ2-7 | TRBV5-1 | many | 16 | . | CASSLEGGGGTYEQYF | TGCGCCAGCAGCTTGGAGGGGGGTGGAGGGACCTACGAGCAGTACTTC
TRBJ2-1 | TRBV20-1 | many | 15 | TRBD2 | CSGNSGRVGYNEQFF | TGCAGTGGTAATAGCGGGAGAGTAGGCTACAATGAGCAGTTCTTC
TRBJ2-3 | TRBV7-2 | . | 16 | TRBD2 | CASSRWTSVDTDTQYF | TGTGCCAGCAGCAGGTGGACTAGCGTAGACACAGATACGCAGTATTTT
TRBJ2-7 | TRBV20-1 | many | 14 | TRBD2 | CSAPRGRGSYEQYF | TGCAGTGCCCCGAGAGGGAGGGGCTCCTACGAGCAGTACTTC
TRBJ2-3 | TRBV6-5 | . | 14 | . | CASTRGGSTDTQYF | TGTGCCAGCACCCGTGGGGGTAGCACAGATACGCAGTATTTT
TRBJ1-2 | TRBV19 | many | 12 | . | CASRTGDGGYTF | TGTGCCAGTAGGACAGGTGACGGGGGCTACACCTTC
TRBJ1-4 | TRBV4-3 | many | 12 | . | CASSSSPEKLFF | TGCGCCAGCAGCTCAAGCCCGGAAAAACTGTTTTTT
TRBJ2-5 | TRBV4-1 | many | 20 | . | CASSGGALRSGLPQWQTQYF | TGCGCCAGCAGCGGCGGAGCTCTGAGGAGCGGGTTGCCCCAATGGCAGACCCAGTACTTC
TRBJ2-1 | TRBV12-3/TRBV12-4 | few | 16 | TRBD2 | CASRETSGASYNEQFF | TGTGCCAGCAGGGAGACTAGCGGGGCCTCCTACAATGAGCAGTTCTTC
TRBJ2-5 | TRBV5-6 | many | 14 | TRBD1 | CASSMGQGKETQYF | TGTGCCAGCAGCATGGGACAGGGGAAAGAGACCCAGTACTTC
TRBJ2-5 | TRBV20-1 | many | 16 | . | CSARVLGPPIQETQYF | TGCAGTGCTAGAGTTTTGGGACCCCCCATCCAAGAGACCCAGTACTTC
TRBJ2-5 | TRBV12-3/TRBV12-4 | many | 15 | TRBD1 | CASSNRQGAQETQYF | TGTGCCAGCAGTAACCGACAGGGGGCGCAGGAGACCCAGTACTTC
TRBJ2-1 | TRBV20-1 | many | 15 | TRBD2 | CSAKREGRSYNEQFF | TGCAGTGCTAAGCGGGAGGGCCGTTCCTACAATGAGCAGTTCTTC
TRBJ2-5 | TRBV7-2 | many | 12 | TRBD2 | CASRLAGETQYF | TGTGCCAGCAGACTAGCGGGGGAGACCCAGTACTTC
TRBJ2-6 | TRBV6-1 | many | 16 | TRBD2 | CASTTSGNSGANVLTF | TGTGCCAGCACTACTAGCGGGAACTCTGGGGCCAACGTCCTGACTTTC
TRBJ2-7 | TRBV28 | many | 13 | . | CASIPSGRQEQYF | TGTGCCAGTATCCCGTCGGGCCGACAGGAGCAGTACTTC
TRBJ1-5 | TRBV20-1 | many | 14 | . | CSASRQGLGQPQHF | TGCAGTGCTAGTCGTCAGGGACTGGGTCAGCCCCAGCATTTT
TRBJ2-1 | TRBV6-2/TRBV6-3 | many | 15 | TRBD2 | CASSLGGATYNEQFF | TGTGCCAGCAGCCTCGGGGGGGCTACCTACAATGAGCAGTTCTTC
TRBJ2-4 | TRBV20-1 | many | 14 | . | CSAPPPTGKNIQYF | TGCAGTGCCCCGCCGCCGACAGGCAAAAACATTCAGTACTTC
TRBJ2-3 | TRBV28 | many | 15 | TRBD2 | CASSLVAGGPDTQYF | TGTGCCAGCAGTCTCGTAGCGGGAGGGCCAGATACGCAGTATTTT
TRBJ2-7 | TRBV14 | many | 11 | . | CASSQSNEQYF | TGTGCCAGCAGCCAATCGAACGAGCAGTACTTC
TRBJ1-2 | TRBV14 | many | 13 | TRBD1 | CASSRDRRYGYTF | TGTGCCAGCAGCCGGGACAGGAGATATGGCTACACCTTC
TRBJ2-3 | TRBV28 | many | 13 | . | CASTRLFPDTQYF | TGTGCCAGCACCAGGTTATTTCCAGATACGCAGTATTTT
TRBJ2-7 | TRBV7-2 | many | 15 | TRBD1 | CASSLAGTGGHEQYF | TGTGCCAGCAGCTTAGCTGGGACAGGGGGCCACGAGCAGTACTTC
TRBJ2-1 | TRBV11-3 | . | 15 | TRBD1 | CASSKAGTGGNEQFF | TGTGCCAGCAGCAAGGCGGGGACAGGGGGCAATGAGCAGTTCTTC
TRBJ2-1 | TRBV24-1 | many | 17 | TRBD2 | CATSDAPGTSGSGKQFF | TGTGCCACCAGTGACGCCCCGGGGACTAGCGGGTCGGGGAAGCAGTTCTTC
TRBJ2-1 | TRBV29-1 | . | 13 | . | CSVAPRTHNEQFF | TGCAGCGTTGCTCCTAGGACCCACAATGAGCAGTTCTTC
TRBJ1-5 | TRBV10-3 | many | 13 | TRBD1 | CAISTGVDQPQHF | TGTGCCATCAGTACAGGGGTGGATCAGCCCCAGCATTTT
TRBJ2-1 | TRBV6-2/TRBV6-3 | . | 14 | . | CASSYSYSRNEQFF | TGTGCCAGCAGTTACTCCTACTCCCGCAATGAGCAGTTCTTC
TRBJ2-7 | TRBV9 | many | 15 | . | CASSVGADTAYEQYF | TGTGCCAGCAGCGTAGGGGCAGACACAGCCTACGAGCAGTACTTC
TRBJ2-5 | TRBV20-1 | many | 13 | . | CSARPSTGETQYF | TGCAGTGCTAGACCGTCGACAGGAGAGACCCAGTACTTC
TRBJ2-7 | TRBV5-1 | many | 15 | TRBD2 | CASSLVRGGIYEQYF | TGCGCCAGCAGCTTGGTTCGGGGGGGGATCTACGAGCAGTACTTC
TRBJ2-1 | TRBV12-3/TRBV12-4 | many | 15 | TRBD2 | CASSPSGITYNEQFF | TGTGCCAGCAGCCCTAGCGGGATTACCTACAATGAGCAGTTCTTC
TRBJ2-3 | TRBV4-2 | many | 16 | TRBD2 | CASSQDLAGGSDTQYF | TGTGCCAGCAGCCAAGATCTAGCGGGGGGATCAGATACGCAGTATTTT
TRBJ2-1 | TRBV6-5 | many | 15 | . | CASSRGGLHYNEQFF | TGTGCCAGCAGTCGGGGTGGACTACATTACAATGAGCAGTTCTTC
TRBJ1-4 | TRBV12-3/TRBV12-4 | many | 12 | . | CASSFPNEKLFF | TGTGCCAGCAGTTTCCCTAATGAAAAACTGTTTTTT
TRBJ1-5 | TRBV19 | . | 15 | . | CASSMRGTSNQPQHF | TGTGCCAGTAGTATGAGGGGGACCAGCAATCAGCCCCAGCATTTT
TRBJ2-7 | TRBV5-6 | many | 18 | TRBD2 | CASSLGGLAGGLIYEQYF | TGTGCCAGCAGCTTGGGGGGACTAGCGGGAGGGTTAATCTACGAGCAGTACTTC
TRBJ2-2 | TRBV5-1 | . | 13 | . | CASRTDRSGELFF | TGCGCCAGCAGGACAGATCGATCCGGGGAGCTGTTTTTT
TRBJ1-6 | TRBV12-3/TRBV12-4 | many | 15 | . | CASRHQRPTNSPLHF | TGTGCCAGCAGGCATCAAAGACCGACTAATTCACCCCTCCACTTT
TRBJ2-7 | TRBV6-2/TRBV6-3 | many | 12 | . | CASSYSIGDPYF | TGTGCCAGCAGTTACTCGATTGGTGATCCGTACTTC
TRBJ1-2 | TRBV4-2 | . | 15 | . | CASSPTDSSNYGYTF | TGTGCCAGTAGCCCAACGGACAGCTCTAACTATGGCTACACCTTC
TRBJ2-5 | TRBV7-2 | many | 15 | TRBD2 | CASSLMTSGIAAQYF | TGTGCCAGCAGCTTAATGACTAGCGGGATTGCGGCCCAGTACTTC